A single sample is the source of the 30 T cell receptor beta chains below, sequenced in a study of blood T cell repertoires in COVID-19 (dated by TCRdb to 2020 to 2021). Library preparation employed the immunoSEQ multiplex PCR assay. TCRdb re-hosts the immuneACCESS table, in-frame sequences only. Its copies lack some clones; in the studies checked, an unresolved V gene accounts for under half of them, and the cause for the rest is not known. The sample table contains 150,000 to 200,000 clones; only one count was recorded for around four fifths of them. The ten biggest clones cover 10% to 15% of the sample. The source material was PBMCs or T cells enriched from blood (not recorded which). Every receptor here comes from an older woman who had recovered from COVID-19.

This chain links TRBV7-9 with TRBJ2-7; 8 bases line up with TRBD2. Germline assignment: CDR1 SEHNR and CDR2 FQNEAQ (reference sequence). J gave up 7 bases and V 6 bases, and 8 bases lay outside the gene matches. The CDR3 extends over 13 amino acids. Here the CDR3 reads CASSELAEGEQYF. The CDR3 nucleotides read TGTGCCAGCAGTGAACTAGCGGAAGGAGAGCAGTACTTC.

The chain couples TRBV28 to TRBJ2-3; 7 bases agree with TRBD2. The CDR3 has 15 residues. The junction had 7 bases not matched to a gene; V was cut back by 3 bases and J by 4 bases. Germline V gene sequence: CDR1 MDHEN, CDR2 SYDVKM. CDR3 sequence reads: CASSLENGRSDTQYF. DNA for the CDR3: TGTGCCAGCAGTTTGGAAAACGGGAGGTCAGATACGCAGTATTTT.

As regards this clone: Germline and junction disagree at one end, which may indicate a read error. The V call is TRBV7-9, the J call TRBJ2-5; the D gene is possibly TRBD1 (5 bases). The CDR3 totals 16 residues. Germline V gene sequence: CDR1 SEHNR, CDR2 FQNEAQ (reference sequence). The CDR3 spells CASSRPGWEAIEAQYF. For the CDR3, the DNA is TGTGCCAGCAGCCGCCCAGGGTGGGAAGCTATAGAGGCCCAGTACTTC.

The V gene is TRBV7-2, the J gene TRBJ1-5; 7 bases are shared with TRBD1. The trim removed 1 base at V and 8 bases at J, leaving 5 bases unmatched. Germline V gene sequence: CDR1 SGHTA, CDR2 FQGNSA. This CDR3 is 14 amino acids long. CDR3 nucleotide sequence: TGTGCCAGCAGCTTAGAGGGGGGACAGAAGCCCCAGCATTTT. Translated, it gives CASSLEGGQKPQHF.

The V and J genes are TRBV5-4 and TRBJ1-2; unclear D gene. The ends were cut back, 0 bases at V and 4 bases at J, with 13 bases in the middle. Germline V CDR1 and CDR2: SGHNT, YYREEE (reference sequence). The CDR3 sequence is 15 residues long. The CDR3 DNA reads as TGTGCCAGCAGCTTGGAGACGGGAACGATCTATGGCTACACCTTC. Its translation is CASSLETGTIYGYTF.

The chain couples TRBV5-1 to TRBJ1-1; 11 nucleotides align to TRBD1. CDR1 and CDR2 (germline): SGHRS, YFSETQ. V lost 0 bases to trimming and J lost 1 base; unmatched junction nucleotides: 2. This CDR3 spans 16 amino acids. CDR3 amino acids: CASSLDGQGANTEAFF. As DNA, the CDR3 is TGCGCCAGCAGCTTGGATGGACAGGGGGCGAACACTGAAGCTTTCTTT.

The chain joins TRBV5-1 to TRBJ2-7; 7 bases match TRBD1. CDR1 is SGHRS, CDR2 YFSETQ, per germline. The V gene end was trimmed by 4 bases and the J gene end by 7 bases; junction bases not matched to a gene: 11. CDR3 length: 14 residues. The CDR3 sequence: CASSPSTGSGEQYF. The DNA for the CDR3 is TGCGCCAGCAGCCCCTCGACAGGGTCGGGGGAGCAGTACTTC.

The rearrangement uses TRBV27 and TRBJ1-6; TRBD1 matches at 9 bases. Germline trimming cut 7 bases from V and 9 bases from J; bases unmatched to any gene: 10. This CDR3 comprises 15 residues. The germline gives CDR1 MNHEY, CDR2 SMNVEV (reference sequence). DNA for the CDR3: TGTGCCAGCACCCTAACGGGACAGGGTACTTCACCCCTCCACTTT. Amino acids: CASTLTGQGTSPLHF.

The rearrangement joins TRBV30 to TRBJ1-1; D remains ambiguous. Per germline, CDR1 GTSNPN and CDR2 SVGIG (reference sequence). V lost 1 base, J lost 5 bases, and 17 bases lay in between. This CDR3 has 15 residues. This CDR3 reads CAWSEASPEWTEAFF. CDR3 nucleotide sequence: TGTGCCTGGAGTGAGGCCAGCCCGGAGTGGACTGAAGCTTTCTTT.

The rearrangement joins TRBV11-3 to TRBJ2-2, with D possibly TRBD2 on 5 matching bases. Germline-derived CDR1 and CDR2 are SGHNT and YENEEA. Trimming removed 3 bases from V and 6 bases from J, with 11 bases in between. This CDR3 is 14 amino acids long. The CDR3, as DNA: TGTGCCAGCAGCTTCCGGGATAGCCCCGGGGAGCTGTTTTTT. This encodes CASSFRDSPGELFF.

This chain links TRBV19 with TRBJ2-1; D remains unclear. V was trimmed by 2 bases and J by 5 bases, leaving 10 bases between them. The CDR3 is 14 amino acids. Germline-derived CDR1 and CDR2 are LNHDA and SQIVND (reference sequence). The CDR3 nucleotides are TGTGCCAGTAGTATACGAGACTTCGACAATGAGCAGTTCTTC. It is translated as CASSIRDFDNEQFF.

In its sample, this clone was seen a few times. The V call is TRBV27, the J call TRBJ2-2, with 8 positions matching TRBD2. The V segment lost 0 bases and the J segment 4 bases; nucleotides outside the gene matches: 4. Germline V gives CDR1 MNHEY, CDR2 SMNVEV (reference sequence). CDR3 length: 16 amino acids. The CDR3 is CASSLSSGSATGELFF. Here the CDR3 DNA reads TGTGCCAGCAGTTTATCGAGCGGGAGTGCCACCGGGGAGCTGTTTTTT.

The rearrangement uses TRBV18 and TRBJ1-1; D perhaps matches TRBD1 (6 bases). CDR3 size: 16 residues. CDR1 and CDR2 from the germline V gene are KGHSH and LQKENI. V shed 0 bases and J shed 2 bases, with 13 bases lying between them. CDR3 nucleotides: TGTGCCAGCTCACCACCGGGCCAAGGGGGAAACACTGAAGCTTTCTTT. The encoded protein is CASSPPGQGGNTEAFF.

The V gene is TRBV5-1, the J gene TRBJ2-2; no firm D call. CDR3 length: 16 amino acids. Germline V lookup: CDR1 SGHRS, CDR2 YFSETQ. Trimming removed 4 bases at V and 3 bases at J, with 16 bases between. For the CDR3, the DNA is TGCGCCAGCAGCCCCGATAGCCGACGGGACACCGGGGAGCTGTTTTTT. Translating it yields CASSPDSRRDTGELFF.

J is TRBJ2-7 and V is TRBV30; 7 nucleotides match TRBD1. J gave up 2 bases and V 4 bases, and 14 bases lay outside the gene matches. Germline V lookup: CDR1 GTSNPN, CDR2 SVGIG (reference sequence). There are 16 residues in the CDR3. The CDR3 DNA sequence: TGTGCCTGGACCCATGAATGGGGGACAGAGACCTACGAGCAGTACTTC. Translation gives CAWTHEWGTETYEQYF.

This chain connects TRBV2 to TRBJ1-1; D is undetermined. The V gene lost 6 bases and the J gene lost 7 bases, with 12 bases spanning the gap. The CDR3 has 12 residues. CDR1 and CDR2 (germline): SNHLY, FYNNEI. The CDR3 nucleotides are TGTGCCAGCAGGGGCGGGGAAGGTGAAGCTTTCTTT. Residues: CASRGGEGEAFF.

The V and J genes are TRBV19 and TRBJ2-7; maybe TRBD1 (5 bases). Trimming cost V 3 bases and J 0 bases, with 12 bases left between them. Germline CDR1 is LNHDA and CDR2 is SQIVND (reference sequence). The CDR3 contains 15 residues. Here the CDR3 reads CASSIGAGYSYEQYF. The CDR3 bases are TGTGCCAGTAGTATTGGGGCAGGTTACTCCTACGAGCAGTACTTC.

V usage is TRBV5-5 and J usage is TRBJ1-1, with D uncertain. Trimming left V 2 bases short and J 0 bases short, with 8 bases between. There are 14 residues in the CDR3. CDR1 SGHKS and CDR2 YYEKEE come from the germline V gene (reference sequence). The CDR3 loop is CASSFEGVNTEAFF. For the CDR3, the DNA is TGTGCCAGCAGCTTTGAGGGCGTGAACACTGAAGCTTTCTTT. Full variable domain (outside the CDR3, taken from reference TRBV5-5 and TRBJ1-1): DAGVTQSPTHLIKTRGQQVTLRCSPISGHKSVSWYQQVLGQGPQFIFQYYEKEERGRGNFPDRFSARQFPNYSSELNVNALLLGDSALYLCASSFEGVNTEAFFGQGTRLTVV.

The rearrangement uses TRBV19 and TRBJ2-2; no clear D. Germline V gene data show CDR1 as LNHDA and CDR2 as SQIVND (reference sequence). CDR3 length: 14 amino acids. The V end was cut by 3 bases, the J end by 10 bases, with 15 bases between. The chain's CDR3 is CASSIYALRVELFF. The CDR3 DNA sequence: TGTGCCAGTAGTATCTACGCACTACGAGTGGAGCTGTTTTTT.

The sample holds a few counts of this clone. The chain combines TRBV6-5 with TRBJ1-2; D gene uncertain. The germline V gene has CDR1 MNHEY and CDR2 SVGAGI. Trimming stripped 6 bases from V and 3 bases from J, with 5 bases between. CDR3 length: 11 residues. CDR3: CASSFHYGYTF. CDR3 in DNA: TGTGCCAGCAGCTTTCACTATGGCTACACCTTC.

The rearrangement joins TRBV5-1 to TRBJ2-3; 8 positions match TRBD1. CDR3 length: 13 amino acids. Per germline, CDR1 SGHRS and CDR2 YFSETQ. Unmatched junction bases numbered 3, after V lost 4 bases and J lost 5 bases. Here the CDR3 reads CASSPDRGDTQYF. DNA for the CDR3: TGCGCCAGCAGCCCCGACAGGGGAGATACGCAGTATTTT.

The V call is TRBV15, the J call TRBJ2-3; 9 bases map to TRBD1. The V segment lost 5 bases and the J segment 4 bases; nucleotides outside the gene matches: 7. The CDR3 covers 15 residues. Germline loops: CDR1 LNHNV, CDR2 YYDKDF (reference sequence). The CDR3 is CATSRGQGQSDTQYF. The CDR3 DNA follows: TGTGCCACCAGCCGGGGACAGGGACAGTCAGATACGCAGTATTTT.

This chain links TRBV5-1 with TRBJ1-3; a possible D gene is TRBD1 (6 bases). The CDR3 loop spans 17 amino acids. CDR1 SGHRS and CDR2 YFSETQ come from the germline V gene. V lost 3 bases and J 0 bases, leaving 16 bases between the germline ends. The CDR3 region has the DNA TGCGCCAGCAGCTCAACCCCAGGGGTCCTCTCTGGAAACACCATATATTTT. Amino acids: CASSSTPGVLSGNTIYF.

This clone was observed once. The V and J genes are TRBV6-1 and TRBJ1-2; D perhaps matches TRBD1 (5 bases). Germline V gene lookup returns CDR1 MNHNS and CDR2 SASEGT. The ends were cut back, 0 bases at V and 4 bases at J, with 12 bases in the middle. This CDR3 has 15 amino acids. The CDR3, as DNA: TGTGCCAGCAGTGAAGCAAAGGGACTTAGCTATGGCTACACCTTC. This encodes CASSEAKGLSYGYTF.

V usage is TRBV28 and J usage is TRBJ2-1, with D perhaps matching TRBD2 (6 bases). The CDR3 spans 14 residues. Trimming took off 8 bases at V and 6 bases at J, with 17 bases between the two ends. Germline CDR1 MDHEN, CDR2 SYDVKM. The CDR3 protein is CASRKTSIFNEQFF. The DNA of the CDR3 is TGTGCCAGCCGAAAGACTAGTATCTTCAATGAGCAGTTCTTC.

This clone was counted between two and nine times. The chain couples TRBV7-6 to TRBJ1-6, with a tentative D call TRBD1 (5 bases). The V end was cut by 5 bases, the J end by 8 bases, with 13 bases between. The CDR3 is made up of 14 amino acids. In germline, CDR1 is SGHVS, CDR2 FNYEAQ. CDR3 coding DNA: TGTGCCAGCAGCCCGGGACGGGGGGATTCACCCCTCCACTTT. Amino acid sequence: CASSPGRGDSPLHF.

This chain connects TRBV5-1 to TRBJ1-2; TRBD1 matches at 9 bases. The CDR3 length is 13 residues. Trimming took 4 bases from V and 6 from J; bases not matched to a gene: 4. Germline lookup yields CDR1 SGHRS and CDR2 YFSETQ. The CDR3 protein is CASSAGTGNGYTF. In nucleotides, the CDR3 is TGCGCCAGCAGCGCAGGGACAGGGAATGGCTACACCTTC.

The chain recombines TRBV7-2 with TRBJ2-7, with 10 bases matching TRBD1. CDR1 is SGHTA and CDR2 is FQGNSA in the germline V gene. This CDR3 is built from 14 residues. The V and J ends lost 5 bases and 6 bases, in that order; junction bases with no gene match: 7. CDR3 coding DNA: TGTGCCAGCAGCGAGCGACAGGGGGCCGGCGAGCAGTACTTC. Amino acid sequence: CASSERQGAGEQYF.

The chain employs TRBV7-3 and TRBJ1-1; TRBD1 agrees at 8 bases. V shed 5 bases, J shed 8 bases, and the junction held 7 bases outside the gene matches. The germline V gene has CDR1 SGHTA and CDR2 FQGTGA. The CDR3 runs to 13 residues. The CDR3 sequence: CASSPFRGREAFF. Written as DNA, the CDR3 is TGTGCCAGCAGCCCATTCAGGGGGCGCGAAGCTTTCTTT.

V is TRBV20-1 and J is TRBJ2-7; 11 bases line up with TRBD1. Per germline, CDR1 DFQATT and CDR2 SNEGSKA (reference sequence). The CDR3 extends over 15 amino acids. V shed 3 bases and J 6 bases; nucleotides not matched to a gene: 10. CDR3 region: CSASLGTGGPSEQYF. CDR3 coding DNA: TGCAGTGCTAGTTTAGGGACAGGGGGTCCCTCCGAGCAGTACTTC.